This record concerns one T cell receptor (beta chain) sequence. Its antigen remains unknown. PCR used 60 Vbeta primers and 13 Jbeta primers. TCRdb's copy holds only in-frame clones and misses some; the assay was immunoSEQ multiplex PCR. The sample lists around 130,000 clones, over 75% occurring once. This sample is part of a study of cytomegalovirus exposure and HLA in healthy donors. Study-level points and caveats: Links to common viral pathogens appeared, in a later analysis, for several of the most significant clusters. In vitro, a few CMV-associated chains proved specific for CMV antigens. Reported performance of the classifier showed diagnosis of cytomegalovirus status with high specificity and sensitivity.

Sequencing was carried out using PBMCs. The sequence was obtained from a woman in her forties in good health and CMV-seronegative.

The CDR3 loop reads CSAREQVNYGYTF. For the CDR3, the DNA is TGCAGCGCACGGGAACAAGTTAACTATGGCTACACCTTC. The chain uses TRBV29-1 and TRBJ1-2; D unclear. Trimming cost V 7 bases and J 1 base, with 13 bases left between them. Germline V gene data show CDR1 as SQVTM and CDR2 as ANQGSEA. The CDR3 runs to 13 residues.